This T cell receptor (beta chain) was recorded in a study (dated 2017 in TCRdb). In terms of the full investigation: To characterize human CD8+ TCR repertoires that recognize immunodominant viral antigens, the researchers relied on sequence and structural analyses.

The full study reports these points: The CD8+ TCR repertoires specific to different immunodominant viral antigens were reported to be highly diverse and distinct from one another.

The germline V gene yields SGHRS for CDR1 and YFSETQ for CDR2. Counted from cysteine to phenylalanine, this CDR3 has 19 amino acids. The retained sequence is limited to the CDR3, 57 bases, with the frame set at the first base. The junction carries 27 bases between V and J, which are trimmed by 5 bases and 0 bases respectively. Sequencing took place on an Illumina HiSeq 2500. The public sequencing data were trimmed at Q25 with fastp and processed into clonotypes with MiXCR by TCRdb, which kept only in-frame beta chains. For every CDR3 protein sequence, its rows merge into one entry that carries the most common genes and DNA. The sample yields more than 200 distinct CDR3 sequences; under 25% were counted once. Of the sample, about 45% is held by the ten largest clones. This clonotype is identified as large (0.1 to 1%). Its antigen has not been determined. No qualities accompany the bases; no much larger clone lies one base away.

Sample: CD8+ T cells (not recorded whether cultured). The receptor was derived from a female donor. The chain employs TRBV5-1 and TRBJ2-7; a tentative D call is TRBD1 (6 bases match). The DNA is TGCGCCAGCAGTTACTCCCGGGACAAAGCCGAGGGGTTCTCCTACGAGCAGTACTTC. It encodes CASSYSRDKAEGFSYEQYF.